This is a list of T cell receptor beta chains from one sample in a study of shared clonotypes between healthy human individuals. TCRdb's table, derived via immunoSEQ multiplex PCR, lists solely in-frame clones and lacks some. The table has 600,000 or so clones, 95% to 98% seen once; the top ten hold approximately 0.33%. What was sequenced was naive CD8+ T cells sorted from blood. Source of these receptors: a man aged 30-40 years in good health. Both conserved end residues are part of each CDR3.

TRBV28	TRBJ2-7	CASSTSLSYEQYF
TRBV28	TRBJ1-1	CASKGASEAFF
TRBV27	TRBJ2-7	CASSTGEWSHEQYF
TRBV7-3	TRBJ2-1	CASSSSRTSGAYNEQFF
TRBV14	TRBJ2-5	CASSRLGQVWETQYF
TRBV2	TRBJ2-7	CASSEWIGGQTYEQYF
TRBV4-1	TRBJ1-1	CASSQGGMNTEAFF
TRBV7-2	TRBJ2-1	CASSRSQSYNEQFF
TRBV5-6	TRBJ2-5	CASSLRETQYF
TRBV13	TRBJ2-3	CASSNTRDTQYF
TRBV14	TRBJ1-2	CASSQVQNYGYTF
TRBV5-6	TRBJ2-7	CASSLGDYYEQYF
TRBV28	TRBJ1-5	CASSENPPSNQPQHF
TRBV7-7	TRBJ2-2	CASSPRVDTGELFF
TRBV15	TRBJ2-3	CATSRGRDRGKDTQYF
TRBV25-1	TRBJ2-7	CASSEVDSSSYEQYF
TRBV7-2	TRBJ2-7	CASSYRTATNSYEQYF
TRBV27	TRBJ2-5	CASSKTWTSGRAETQYF
TRBV6-6	TRBJ2-3	CASTLGTSGTDTQYF
TRBV29-1	TRBJ1-1	CSVNLGLSEAFF
TRBV9	TRBJ2-2	CASSVGGNTGELFF
TRBV2	TRBJ2-7	CASNQPGLLYEQYF
TRBV15	TRBJ1-5	CATSRDLAQPQHF
TRBV5-6	TRBJ2-7	CASSGGLAGNLYEQYF
TRBV29-1	TRBJ2-1	CSVEGSGRGWYNEQFF
TRBV28	TRBJ2-2	CASSFWSSGMSGELFF
TRBV9	TRBJ2-7	CASSGLSGSDIEQYF
TRBV15	TRBJ2-1	CATSRLSGTGESEQFF
TRBV11-2	TRBJ1-4	CASSPRLEEKLFF
TRBV2	TRBJ2-5	CASSELAGDQETQYF
TRBV7-9	TRBJ1-5	CASSLGGQPQHF
TRBV6-1	TRBJ2-7	CASSEEISSAYEQYF
TRBV7-6	TRBJ2-1	CASSGLGSGDNNEQFF
TRBV19	TRBJ1-2	CASSIPPDRGYGYTF
TRBV2	TRBJ2-7	CASSPRTDSYEQYF
TRBV11-2	TRBJ2-1	CASSSSTSINLQFF
TRBV4-3	TRBJ2-6	CASSHSRAAGANVLTF